The TCR beta chain described here comes from a study of molecular identifiers for immune sequencing clone quantification. Whole-study results and caveats: Highly expanded clone sizes could be underestimated through barcode sharing by identical TCR molecules. For effector cells, clones above 20 RNA copies held over 99% of molecules; for naive cells, under 1%. Investigators reportedly could detect spiked Jurkat TCR RNA from one cell among approximately 1 million naive cells.

This clonotype showed up many times. Its target is not known. CDR1 is LNHDA and CDR2 is SQIVND in the germline V gene (reference sequence). The CDR3 extends over 18 amino acids. V was cut by 7 bases and J by 0 bases, with 19 bases left in between. Naive CD8 T cell sorting was performed on the CD8+CD4-CCR7+CD45RA+ phenotype. In TCRdb, the PCR reads were re-called with MiXCR into one record per CDR3 protein. The sample includes 350,000 or so distinct CDR3 sequences, roughly 23% seen only once; the top ten take approximately 0.83%. This sequence was found in a human donor in good health. Some libraries in this study had Jurkat cell RNA spiked in. The sample was naive CD8+ T cells from blood, with Jurkat cell RNA spiked in. Subset noted: FACS-sorted CD8+CD4-CCR7+CD45RA+ naive T cells. The genes are TRBV19 and TRBJ2-6, with a tentative D call TRBD1 (6 bases). The CDR3 sequence is CASTIPGQILSGANVLTF. CDR3 DNA: TGTGCCAGTACGATCCCGGGACAAATCCTCTCTGGGGCCAACGTCCTGACTTTC.